This T cell receptor (beta chain) originates from a study of glioma-infiltrating T cells. Regarding the study as a whole: Non-neoplastic patients had below-expected tissue-blood divergence, while all gliomas exceeded expectation.

This CDR3 spans 15 amino acids. Germline V gene data show CDR1 as MNHEY and CDR2 as SVGEGT. Trimming stripped 2 bases from V and 5 bases from J, with 16 bases between. TCR alpha and beta CDR3 regions were amplified from RNA using iRepertoire nested multiplex PCR. TCRdb reanalysed the multiplex PCR reads using MiXCR and keeps one entry per CDR3 protein. The table shows approximately 17,000 distinct CDR3 sequences, with 58% occurring only once. In the case of this clonotype: Its antigen is not known.

The sample was glioma tissue, nonneoplastic brain tissue, or PBMCs (not recorded which). The J gene is TRBJ2-7, the V gene TRBV6-2 or TRBV6-3; D tentatively fits TRBD1 or TRBD2 (6 bases each). The TCR comes from a human donor with low-grade glioma or glioblastoma, undergoing nonglioma brain surgery, or in good health (not recorded which). The CDR3 loop reads CASSYVGGFTNEQYF. CDR3 sequence (DNA): TGTGCCAGCAGTTACGTCGGGGGCTTCACGAACGAGCAGTACTTC.